The 9 T cell receptor beta chains below come from one sample, sequenced in a study of T cell responses to AZD1222 COVID-19 vaccine. Profiled with immunoSEQ multiplex PCR; TCRdb holds only in-frame clones, not every one. Of some 100,000 clones in the sample, roughly nine tenths are singletons; the top ten hold roughly 4.5%. Sequencing was performed on peripheral blood, taken on day 0 of AZD1222 vaccination. These receptors originate from an adult in good health.

The J gene is TRBJ1-3, the V gene TRBV6-5; D is perhaps TRBD1 (5 bases). Germline V gene sequence: CDR1 MNHEY, CDR2 SVGAGI. Trimming stripped 3 bases from V and 7 bases from J, with 16 bases between. The CDR3 runs to 15 residues. The CDR3 nucleotides read TGTGCCAGCAGTTATTGGGGGATTGGTTACAACACCATATATTTT. Translated, it gives CASSYWGIGYNTIYF.

This chain joins TRBV10-2 and TRBJ2-6; TRBD1 matches 7 bases. The V gene's germline CDR1 is WSHSY and CDR2 SAAADI. The CDR3 extends over 18 amino acids. V was pared by 6 bases and J by 0 bases, with 11 bases of the junction left unmatched. CDR3 sequence (DNA): TGCGCCAGCAGGAGGGACAGTGGGGTGAGCTCTGGGGCCAACGTCCTGACTTTC. Translation: CASRRDSGVSSGANVLTF.

This chain joins TRBV10-3 and TRBJ1-1; unclear D gene. CDR1 ENHRY and CDR2 SYGVKD come from the germline V gene. The CDR3 extends over 15 amino acids. Between the trimmed V and J ends, which lost 6 bases and 1 base, there was a span of 15 bases. The CDR3 protein is CAISPTEGRNTEAFF. CDR3 DNA: TGTGCCATCAGCCCTACAGAAGGGAGGAACACTGAAGCTTTCTTT.

This chain joins TRBV3-1 (or the pseudogene TRBV3-2) and TRBJ1-1; D not certain. Per the germline V gene, CDR1 is LGHDT and CDR2 is YNNKEL (reference sequence). The CDR3 loop spans 12 amino acids. V lost 1 base and J 5 bases, leaving 5 bases between the germline ends. The CDR3: CASSQVRTEAFF. In nucleotides, the CDR3 is TGTGCCAGCAGCCAAGTAAGGACTGAAGCTTTCTTT.

V and J are TRBV3-1 (or the pseudogene TRBV3-2) and TRBJ1-6; TRBD1 matches at 9 bases. V shed 0 bases and J 9 bases; nucleotides not matched to a gene: 3. The CDR3 has 15 residues. Germline lookup yields CDR1 LGHDT and CDR2 YNNKEL (reference sequence). CDR3 loop: CASSQERDRASPLHF. The CDR3 DNA reads TGTGCCAGCAGCCAAGAAAGGGACAGGGCTTCACCCCTCCACTTT.

The chain employs TRBV7-3 and TRBJ1-1; D perhaps matches TRBD1 (6 bases). Germline loops: CDR1 SGHTA, CDR2 FQGTGA. This CDR3 comprises 13 residues. The V end lost 5 bases, the J end lost 6 bases, and 13 bases lay between the germline ends. The CDR3 sequence: CASSQTGSAEAFF. CDR3 nucleotides: TGTGCCAGCAGCCAAACAGGGTCAGCTGAAGCTTTCTTT.

The V gene is TRBV6-5, the J gene TRBJ2-3; 10 positions agree with TRBD1. Looked up from germline, CDR1 is MNHEY and CDR2 is SVGAGI. This CDR3 has 16 residues. J lost 2 bases, V lost 4 bases, and 6 bases had no gene match. CDR3 in DNA: TGTGCCAGCAGTTGGGGGGACAGGGGACCCACAGATACGCAGTATTTT. Residues: CASSWGDRGPTDTQYF.

This chain connects TRBV9 to TRBJ1-1; D remains unclear. Germline values: CDR1 SGDLS, CDR2 YYNGEE. The CDR3 spans 15 residues. The ends were cut back, 0 bases at V and 0 bases at J, with 9 bases in the middle. CDR3 sequence reads: CASSVASGVNTEAFF. The CDR3 DNA reads as TGTGCCAGCAGCGTAGCCTCTGGGGTGAACACTGAAGCTTTCTTT.

This sequence joins TRBV3-1 (or the pseudogene TRBV3-2) and TRBJ1-1; 7 bases line up with TRBD1. The CDR3 spans 16 residues. The trim removed 1 base at V and 5 bases at J, leaving 10 bases unmatched. The germline V gene encodes CDR1 LGHDT and CDR2 YNNKEL (reference sequence). The CDR3 sequence: CASSQGPGTEATEAFF. DNA for the CDR3: TGTGCCAGCAGCCAAGGCCCCGGGACAGAGGCGACTGAAGCTTTCTTT.